This T cell receptor (beta chain) was retrieved from a study of cytomegalovirus exposure and HLA in healthy donors. Study in general: Early released data had tens of millions of unique TCRs, all coming from HLA-typed donors.

As regards this clone: The antigen is unknown.

The CDR3 runs 11 residues. Germline V lookup: CDR1 DFQATT, CDR2 SNEGSKA (reference sequence). Trimming removed 6 bases from V and 4 bases from J, with 10 bases in between. Overall study findings and caveats: In presence/absence analyses, roughly uniform sequencing depth across donors was assumed. A later analysis linked a missense DCLRE1C variant to TCR beta V- and J-gene trimming. HLA alleles showed associations with some 15,000 TCR beta sequences in a later analysis, at a 0.05 false discovery rate.

Researchers ran the PCR with 60 Vbeta and 13 Jbeta primers. Some clones are missing from TCRdb's copy, which holds only in-frame ones; the method was immunoSEQ multiplex PCR. Of some 120,000 clones listed, roughly 82% are singletons. The genes are TRBV20-1 and TRBJ2-7; no clear D. Material for sequencing was PBMCs. The sequence was obtained from a male donor in good health and CMV-seropositive. The CDR3: CSAPTGYEQYF. CDR3 nucleotide sequence: TGCAGTGCACCTACGGGTTACGAGCAGTACTTC.